A single sample gave rise to the 20 T cell receptor beta chains below, sequenced in a study of shared T cell receptors in the human thymus. The repertoire was sequenced with immunoSEQ multiplex PCR; TCRdb's copy has only in-frame clones and lacks some. In the table there are roughly 700,000 clones, approximately 90% of which are singletons. In addition, the sample was reused for a study of human thymus T cells.

Sequenced: thymocytes. These receptors all come from a boy younger than two with a congenital heart defect.

This chain connects TRBV5-6 to TRBJ2-2; 9 bases align to TRBD2. Germline V lookup: CDR1 SGHDT, CDR2 YYEEEE. CDR3 length: 15 amino acids. The V gene end was trimmed by 1 base and the J gene end by 7 bases; junction bases not matched to a gene: 5. The CDR3 is CASSLTSGRHGELFF. CDR3 coding DNA: TGTGCCAGCAGCTTGACGAGCGGGAGGCACGGGGAGCTGTTTTTT.

This clone turned up a few times. The chain is built from TRBV5-6 and TRBJ1-1; D may be TRBD1 (6 bases). The CDR3 is 17 residues long. CDR1 SGHDT and CDR2 YYEEEE come from the germline V gene. V was clipped by 3 bases and J by 0 bases, with 18 bases between them. The CDR3 region has the DNA TGTGCCAGCAGCTATGGGACATTAGGGGGTTTGAACACTGAAGCTTTCTTT. Translation: CASSYGTLGGLNTEAFF.

This chain links TRBV11-2 with TRBJ1-1; D is uncertain. V was shortened by 0 bases and J by 10 bases, with 15 bases between the two germline ends. Germline lookup yields CDR1 SGHAT and CDR2 FQNNGV. The CDR3 length is 14 residues. The CDR3: CASSLERTLAGAFF. DNA of the CDR3: TGTGCCAGCAGCTTAGAGCGTACGCTCGCAGGAGCTTTCTTT.

The chain is built from TRBV20-1 and TRBJ2-1; D gene unclear. The V gene lost 7 bases and the J gene lost 7 bases, with 8 bases spanning the gap. There are 10 residues in the CDR3. From germline, CDR1 is DFQATT and CDR2 SNEGSKA (reference sequence). The CDR3: CSVKENEQFF. CDR3 DNA sequence: TGCAGTGTCAAGGAGAATGAGCAGTTCTTC.

The gene calls are TRBV28 and TRBJ2-2, with D tentatively TRBD2 (7 bases). CDR1 and CDR2 from the germline V gene are MDHEN and SYDVKM. V lost 7 bases to trimming and J lost 3 bases, with 18 bases between them. This CDR3 spans 16 amino acids. CDR3 sequence: CASTWGGHGYTGELFF. For the CDR3, the DNA is TGTGCCAGCACCTGGGGGGGGCACGGGTACACCGGGGAGCTGTTTTTT.

CDR3 residues: CASSPGGGTGELFF. The CDR3 nucleotides read TGTGCCAGCAGCCCCGGGGGAGGCACCGGGGAGCTGTTTTTT. The gene calls are TRBV7-6 and TRBJ2-2; D may be TRBD2 (6 bases). V was cut by 5 bases and J by 4 bases, with 11 bases left in between. The CDR3 runs to 14 residues. Germline V gives CDR1 SGHVS, CDR2 FNYEAQ.

This chain joins TRBV19 and TRBJ2-7; 8 bases line up with TRBD1. Trimming cost V 9 bases and J 2 bases; bases outside gene matches: 6. The CDR3 sequence is 13 residues long. CDR1 is LNHDA and CDR2 is SQIVND in the germline V gene (reference sequence). CDR3 bases: TGTGCCAGCTCCCGGACAGGGACCTACGAGCAGTACTTC. It is translated as CASSRTGTYEQYF.

The chain is built from TRBV6-1 and TRBJ1-2; 9 bases fit TRBD1. Germline V gene sequence: CDR1 MNHNS, CDR2 SASEGT. With V trimmed by 1 base and J by 2 bases, 11 bases remained unmatched. The CDR3 is made up of 18 amino acids. This chain's CDR3 is CASSEVGSRTGVNYGYTF. The CDR3 coding sequence is TGTGCCAGCAGTGAAGTGGGGTCTCGGACAGGGGTAAACTATGGCTACACCTTC.

CDR3 sequence (DNA): TGTGCCAGCAGCGGGGTTCTGCGGGAGGGCCGCTTTGCCTACAATGAGCAGTTCTTC. It is translated as CASSGVLREGRFAYNEQFF. The rearrangement joins TRBV13 to TRBJ2-1, with 9 bases identical to TRBD2. The CDR3 length is 19 residues. Germline lookup yields CDR1 PRHDT and CDR2 FYEKMQ (reference sequence). The V and J ends lost 5 bases and 2 bases, in that order; junction bases with no gene match: 16.

The CDR3 sequence is CASSEGQGIHQPQHF. CDR3 sequence (DNA): TGTGCCAGCAGTGAAGGACAGGGTATCCATCAGCCCCAGCATTTT. The chain uses TRBV6-1 and TRBJ1-5; 7 bases line up with TRBD1. Germline V gene sequence: CDR1 MNHNS, CDR2 SASEGT. The trim removed 1 base at V and 5 bases at J, leaving 5 bases unmatched. CDR3 length: 15 amino acids.

The rearrangement links TRBV5-4 to TRBJ2-5; 8 bases align to TRBD1. Germline assignment: CDR1 SGHNT and CDR2 YYREEE (reference sequence). The CDR3 covers 14 residues. V was clipped by 7 bases and J by 2 bases; unmatched bases: 7. The CDR3: CASFRTGHQETQYF. Here the CDR3 DNA reads TGTGCCAGCTTCAGGACAGGGCATCAAGAGACCCAGTACTTC. The whole variable domain, filled in from reference TRBV5-4 and TRBJ2-5, reads ETGVTQSPTHLIKTRGQQVTLRCSSQSGHNTVSWYQQALGQGPQFIFQYYREEENGRGNFPPRFSGLQFPNYSSELNVNALELDDSALYLCASFRTGHQETQYFGPGTRLLVL.

The rearrangement uses TRBV6-1 and TRBJ1-1; a weak D match, TRBD1 (5 bases). There are 15 residues in the CDR3. V lost 4 bases, J lost 8 bases, and 20 bases lay in between. CDR1 and CDR2 from the germline V gene are MNHNS and SASEGT. The CDR3 here is CASSVFLGQGVEAFF. DNA for the CDR3: TGTGCCAGCAGTGTTTTTCTGGGGCAAGGCGTGGAAGCTTTCTTT.

The chain couples TRBV4-1 to TRBJ2-1, with 15 bases matching TRBD2. The trim removed 1 base at V and 1 base at J, leaving 2 bases unmatched. This CDR3 is built from 18 residues. In germline, CDR1 is MGHRA, CDR2 YSYEKL. The CDR3 DNA is TGCGCCAGCAGCCAAGGGACTAGCGGGAGGGTATCCTACAATGAGCAGTTCTTC. Amino acids: CASSQGTSGRVSYNEQFF.

The V and J genes are TRBV27 and TRBJ2-5; TRBD1 is a possible D gene (6 bases). CDR3 length: 16 residues. The V gene's germline CDR1 is MNHEY and CDR2 SMNVEV (reference sequence). Trimming pared 4 bases from V and 5 bases from J, leaving 20 bases between. CDR3 amino acids: CASSSTRPTGPETQYF. The DNA of the CDR3 is TGTGCCAGCAGTTCAACCCGCCCGACAGGTCCGGAGACCCAGTACTTC.

The genes are TRBV6-5 and TRBJ2-7; 9 bases map to TRBD1. J lost 4 bases, V lost 2 bases, and 6 bases had no gene match. Germline lookup yields CDR1 MNHEY and CDR2 SVGAGI. The CDR3 runs to 15 residues. CDR3 sequence reads: CASSYHGQGTYEQYF. CDR3 DNA sequence: TGTGCCAGCAGTTACCATGGACAGGGGACGTACGAGCAGTACTTC.

This chain joins TRBV4-1 and TRBJ2-3; TRBD1 is a possible D gene (5 bases). V was shortened by 3 bases and J by 1 base, with 8 bases between the two germline ends. Germline loops: CDR1 MGHRA, CDR2 YSYEKL. The CDR3 has 14 amino acids. The CDR3 bases are TGCGCCAGCAGCCACAGGGTCGGCACAGATACGCAGTATTTT. It is translated as CASSHRVGTDTQYF.

The chain employs TRBV11-2 and TRBJ2-7, with TRBD2 matching over 7 bases. Germline V gene sequence: CDR1 SGHAT, CDR2 FQNNGV. The junction had 15 bases not matched to a gene; V was cut back by 5 bases and J by 5 bases. The CDR3 loop spans 16 amino acids. The CDR3 coding sequence is TGTGCCAGCAGCCTACTAGCGCCCTCAGGTCGAGACGAGCAGTACTTC. The encoded protein is CASSLLAPSGRDEQYF.

The V and J genes are TRBV7-8 and TRBJ2-7; possibly TRBD2 for D (6 bases). Germline V gene sequence: CDR1 SGHVS, CDR2 FQNEAQ. The CDR3 has 14 amino acids. V was pared by 1 base and J by 5 bases, with 12 bases between. The CDR3: CASSLVPTRNEQYF. CDR3 DNA sequence: TGTGCCAGCAGCTTAGTTCCGACTAGGAACGAGCAGTACTTC.

This rearrangement joins TRBV28 to TRBJ2-7; 8 positions agree with TRBD2. The junction had 9 bases not matched to a gene; V was cut back by 5 bases and J by 6 bases. The V gene's germline CDR1 is MDHEN and CDR2 SYDVKM. This CDR3 is built from 14 residues. CDR3 protein: CASSPKREWGEQYF. The CDR3 DNA reads as TGTGCCAGCAGTCCGAAGCGGGAGTGGGGCGAGCAGTACTTC.

V is TRBV2 and J is TRBJ2-3; 7 bases are shared with TRBD1. From germline, CDR1 is SNHLY and CDR2 FYNNEI. Trimming took 6 bases from V and 1 from J; bases not matched to a gene: 4. This CDR3 is built from 14 residues. CDR3 sequence: CASSSGTGTDTQYF. CDR3 bases: TGTGCCAGCAGCTCCGGGACAGGCACAGATACGCAGTATTTT.